A single sample gave rise to the 13 T cell receptor beta chains below, sequenced in a study of blood T cell repertoires in COVID-19. Measured with immunoSEQ multiplex PCR; TCRdb has only the in-frame clones, and not every one. The sample carries roughly 100,000 clones, about 80% recorded once. The sample consisted of peripheral blood. These TCRs come from a human donor in a cohort sampled during active COVID-19.

The V and J genes are TRBV11-2 and TRBJ1-2; 8 bases align to TRBD1. CDR1 and CDR2 from the germline V gene are SGHAT and FQNNGV. V dropped 5 bases and J dropped 0; count of bases not matched to a gene: 11. The CDR3 spans 17 residues. The CDR3 loop reads CASSLRAGGDTNYGYTF. The CDR3 DNA sequence: TGTGCCAGCAGCCTCAGGGCAGGGGGCGATACTAACTATGGCTACACCTTC.

The chain joins TRBV10-3 to TRBJ2-7; D is possibly TRBD1 (6 bases). The CDR3 covers 13 residues. V lost 6 bases, J lost 1 base, and 10 bases lay in between. From germline, CDR1 is ENHRY and CDR2 SYGVKD. Here the CDR3 reads CAIRIQGSYEQYF. The CDR3 region has the DNA TGTGCCATCAGGATACAGGGTTCCTACGAGCAGTACTTC.

The chain has TRBV7-9 and TRBJ2-1, with 7 bases that match TRBD1. Germline CDR1 SEHNR, CDR2 FQNEAQ (reference sequence). J gave up 8 bases and V 6 bases, and 10 bases lay outside the gene matches. The CDR3 extends over 14 amino acids. DNA of the CDR3: TGTGCCAGCAGATGGTGGGACAGAAGGTATGAGCAGTTCTTC. It is translated as CASRWWDRRYEQFF.

For this clone: Other DNA sequences in the same sample also yield this CDR3. This chain joins TRBV5-1 and TRBJ1-1; D may be TRBD1 (5 bases). The germline V and J ends were trimmed by 2 bases and 5 bases, with 10 bases remaining between them. The CDR3 extends over 13 amino acids. Germline CDR1 reads SGHRS; CDR2 reads YFSETQ. The CDR3 loop is CASSFQGGTEAFF. The DNA for the CDR3 is TGCGCCAGCAGCTTTCAGGGTGGTACTGAAGCTTTCTTT.

This chain uses TRBV5-1 with TRBJ2-1; D is possibly TRBD2 (6 bases). Trimming removed 4 bases from V and 15 bases from J, with 17 bases in between. Germline assignment: CDR1 SGHRS and CDR2 YFSETQ. The CDR3 is 12 residues long. The CDR3 bases are TGCGCCAGCAGCACTGGAGGGGATCCCCCGTTCTTC. Translating it yields CASSTGGDPPFF.

The chain links TRBV24-1 to TRBJ2-1; D unclear. The CDR3 contains 15 residues. Germline V gene lookup returns CDR1 KGHDR and CDR2 SFDVKD. Trimming shortened V by 5 bases and J by 6 bases, and 16 bases separated the two germline ends. The CDR3 sequence: CATSAPTISLNEQFF. The CDR3 DNA reads as TGTGCCACCAGTGCCCCTACCATCTCCCTCAATGAGCAGTTCTTC.

The rearrangement uses TRBV14 and TRBJ1-5; 7 bases map to TRBD1. CDR1 is SGHDN, CDR2 FVKESK, per germline. The CDR3 sequence is 14 residues long. V lost 3 bases and J lost 9; bases outside the gene matches: 8. The CDR3 region is CASSQTGFKGPQHF. As DNA, the CDR3 is TGTGCCAGCAGCCAGACAGGGTTCAAGGGGCCCCAGCATTTT.

The rearrangement uses TRBV18 and TRBJ1-5; the D is unclear. The length of the CDR3 is 14 residues. Trimming pared 2 bases from V and 1 base from J, leaving 6 bases between. The germline CDR1 and CDR2 sequences are KGHSH and LQKENI. The CDR3 here is CASSPLRSNQPQHF. The CDR3 nucleotides read TGTGCCAGCTCACCATTGCGCAGCAATCAGCCCCAGCATTTT.

This rearrangement joins TRBV4-1 to TRBJ2-7; 7 bases fit TRBD1. CDR3 length: 15 residues. V was pared by 5 bases and J by 2 bases, with 9 bases of the junction left unmatched. Looked up from germline, CDR1 is MGHRA and CDR2 is YSYEKL. CDR3 residues: CASSKTGNTAYEQYF. The CDR3 nucleotides are TGCGCCAGCAGCAAGACAGGGAACACCGCCTACGAGCAGTACTTC.

This chain uses TRBV12-3 or TRBV12-4 with TRBJ2-7; no definite D call. The CDR3 is made up of 12 amino acids. V dropped 5 bases and J dropped 1 base, with 6 bases sitting between them. DNA for the CDR3: TGTGCCAGCAGTATAAATTCCTACGAGCAGTACTTC. Translation gives CASSINSYEQYF.

The V gene is TRBV6-5, the J gene TRBJ2-1, with 9 bases fitting TRBD2. Germline V CDR1 and CDR2: MNHEY, SVGAGI. Losses at the gene ends were 4 bases for V and 4 bases for J; bases not matched to a gene: 5. The CDR3 is 15 amino acids. CDR3 sequence reads: CASSSTSGPYNEQFF. The CDR3 DNA follows: TGTGCCAGCAGTTCGACTAGCGGTCCTTACAATGAGCAGTTCTTC.

The rearrangement uses TRBV6-2 or TRBV6-3 and TRBJ2-5, with 16 bases identical to TRBD2. After removal of 4 bases from V and 5 bases from J, the junction contained 4 bases not matched to a gene. The CDR3 length is 16 residues. Germline CDR1 reads MNHEY; CDR2 reads SVGEGT. The CDR3 loop is CASSFGTSGGAETQYF. In nucleotides, the CDR3 is TGTGCCAGCAGTTTCGGGACTAGCGGGGGGGCGGAGACCCAGTACTTC.

This clone was counted once. The gene calls are TRBV19 and TRBJ1-6; D may be TRBD1 (5 bases). The CDR3 runs to 15 residues. Germline CDR1 and CDR2: LNHDA and SQIVND (reference sequence). V was trimmed by 8 bases and J by 14 bases, leaving 25 bases between them. The CDR3 DNA reads as TGTGCCAGTGGCTCTGCGGACACGGCGGTTAGAACCCTCCACTTT. Amino acid sequence: CASGSADTAVRTLHF. Full variable domain (rest looked up from reference TRBV19 and TRBJ1-6): DGGITQSPKYLFRKEGQNVTLSCEQNLNHDAMYWYRQDPGQGLRLIYYSQIVNDFQKGDIAEGYSVSREKKESFPLTVTSAQKNPTAFYLCASGSADTAVRTLHFGNGTRLTVT.